One TCR beta chain is described in this entry. Its antigen remains unidentified. The germline gives CDR1 SGHTA, CDR2 FQGNSA. V lost 5 bases and J lost 5, with 21 bases in between. The CDR3 is made up of 16 amino acids. The data belong to a study of cytomegalovirus exposure and HLA in healthy donors. Study-level findings and limits: The listing of approximately 160 TCR beta chains classed them as cytomegalovirus-associated. Fewer N-insertions (relative to the approximately 670-donor mean) were reportedly seen in an Asian-associated ancestry cluster in a later analysis. Later analysis associated a missense DCLRE1C variant with TCR beta V- and J-gene trimming.

Though probably carrying unrecorded immune exposures, donors were nominally healthy at sampling. The PCR was carried out with 60 Vbeta primers and 13 Jbeta primers. Sequencing was performed with immunoSEQ multiplex PCR; in TCRdb, only in-frame clones are kept and a portion is missing. The sample contains around 160,000 clones, roughly 77% of which appear only once. The specimen was PBMCs. The genes are TRBV7-2 and TRBJ2-5, with a weak D call TRBD2 (6 bases). The TCR originated in a man aged 18 to 35 in good health and CMV-seropositive. The CDR3 loop is CASSTVGTSGTETQYF. In DNA form, the CDR3 reads TGTGCCAGCAGCACGGTCGGGACTTCAGGGACGGAGACCCAGTACTTC. Full variable domain (outside the CDR3, taken from reference TRBV7-2 and TRBJ2-5): GAGVSQSPSNKVTEKGKDVELRCDPISGHTALYWYRQSLGQGLEFLIYFQGNSAPDKSGLPSDRFSAERTGGSVSTLTIQRTQQEDSAVYLCASSTVGTSGTETQYFGPGTRLLVL.